Listed below are T cell receptor beta chains from one sample, sequenced in a study of CD8 T cells in Susac syndrome. TCRdb reanalysed the immunoSEQ multiplex PCR reads using MiXCR and keeps one entry per CDR3 protein. This table holds roughly 120,000 distinct CDR3 sequences, just under 95% found once. The specimen was CD4+ T cells from PBMCs. These receptors were collected from a human donor with multiple sclerosis. Both conserved end residues are part of each CDR3. The D gene is left open where the match is weak. Size is stated for part of the rows, as once, few or many counts, or as a class when the clone is expanded.

d_gene | j_gene | v_gene | abundance | CDR3aa | CDR3nt
. | TRBJ1-5 | TRBV19 | . | CASSRGREGVRQPQHF | TGTGCCAGTAGTAGGGGCAGGGAGGGGGTTCGTCAGCCCCAGCATTTT
. | TRBJ2-5 | TRBV6-2/TRBV6-3 | . | CASTRSGETQYF | TGTGCCAGCACAAGATCTGGCGAGACCCAGTACTTC
. | TRBJ2-1 | TRBV6-5 | once | CASARAEASNEQFF | TGTGCCAGCGCACGGGCGGAAGCCTCCAATGAGCAGTTCTTC
. | TRBJ1-2 | TRBV3-1 | . | CASSLSGGSPGYTF | TGTGCCAGCAGCCTCTCCGGTGGGTCCCCTGGCTACACCTTC
TRBD1 | TRBJ1-4 | TRBV29-1 | . | CSVWTGARLYGGEKLFF | TGCAGCGTTTGGACAGGGGCGCGACTATACGGTGGTGAAAAACTGTTTTTT
TRBD2 | TRBJ2-7 | TRBV20-1 | . | CSAISGGDTYEQYF | TGCAGTGCTATTAGCGGGGGGGATACCTACGAGCAGTACTTC
. | TRBJ1-2 | TRBV12-3/TRBV12-4 | . | CASIGGVFGYTF | TGTGCCAGCATCGGGGGCGTCTTTGGCTACACCTTC
. | TRBJ2-7 | TRBV5-4 | . | CASSFGTSPYYEQYF | TGTGCCAGCAGCTTTGGAACTAGCCCCTACTACGAGCAGTACTTC
. | TRBJ1-2 | TRBV20-1 | . | CSADLGILPGYGYTF | TGCAGTGCTGACTTAGGGATCCTGCCTGGGTATGGCTACACCTTC
. | TRBJ1-1 | TRBV3-1 | . | CASSQSTTEAFF | TGTGCCAGCAGCCAATCGACTACTGAAGCTTTCTTT
. | TRBJ1-1 | TRBV2 | . | CASSDVTGNTEAFF | TGTGCCAGCAGTGATGTGACAGGGAACACTGAAGCTTTCTTT
TRBD1 | TRBJ1-1 | TRBV7-2 | . | CASSSFRGGNTEAFF | TGTGCCAGCAGCTCATTCAGGGGGGGGAACACTGAAGCTTTCTTT
. | TRBJ2-7 | TRBV9 | . | CASSTRDGAYEQYF | TGTGCCAGCAGCACAAGGGACGGGGCCTACGAGCAGTACTTC
. | TRBJ2-7 | TRBV3-1 | . | CASSQRREQYF | TGTGCCAGCAGCCAACGGCGTGAGCAGTACTTC
. | TRBJ1-1 | TRBV12-3/TRBV12-4 | . | CASSLMVNTEAFF | TGTGCCAGCAGTTTAATGGTGAACACTGAAGCTTTCTTT
. | TRBJ1-5 | TRBV20-1 | . | CSARDPQSLNQPQHF | TGCAGTGCTAGAGATCCACAGAGTCTAAATCAGCCCCAGCATTTT